Listed below are T cell receptor beta chains from one sample, sequenced in a study of CD8 T cells in Susac syndrome. Via MiXCR, TCRdb re-called the immunoSEQ multiplex PCR reads, giving one row per CDR3 protein. The data show some 110,000 distinct CDR3 sequences, around 92% seen once. Input material: CD4+ T cells from PBMCs. All receptors come from a human donor with multiple sclerosis. The conserved cysteine and the conserved F or W are not part of the CDR3 here. Each record gives: J gene, V gene, CDR3 protein.

>TRBJ1-2|TRBV9
ASSVATGPSTNYGYT
>TRBJ2-5|TRBV2
ASSVRDWETQY
>TRBJ1-1|TRBV29-1
SVQLGGSTEAF
>TRBJ1-3|TRBV13
ASSFLFAVSSGNTIY
>TRBJ1-5|TRBV20-1
SATTPGDNQPQH
>TRBJ1-1|TRBV29-1
SVTGTQLPKAF
>TRBJ1-1|TRBV27
ASRGHSGAEAF
>TRBJ1-1|TRBV30
AWRQRTEAF
>TRBJ2-2|TRBV24-1
ATSEVGGANTGELF
>TRBJ2-1|TRBV9
ASSAGTSGGVYNEQF
>TRBJ1-4|TRBV21-1
ASRVLPGRPVGKLF
>TRBJ1-2|TRBV7-9
ASSLVGQGIGYT
>TRBJ2-5|TRBV9
ASSVVSSGGGGTQY
>TRBJ2-1|TRBV20-1
SAPVAGGRNEQF
>TRBJ1-6|TRBV10-3
AIRTGTDNSPLH
>TRBJ2-3|TRBV6-4
ASSLLAGALGRDTQY
>TRBJ2-7|TRBV30
ALKDPPVYEQY
>TRBJ2-3|TRBV20-1
SARDAGRSTDTQY
>TRBJ1-5|TRBV7-2
ASSLSDRLSNQPQH
>TRBJ1-5|TRBV20-1
SARTGVSNQPQH
>TRBJ1-5|TRBV27
ASSLVQGNQPQH
>TRBJ2-6|TRBV2
ARGSEAYSSGANVLT
>TRBJ1-6|TRBV27
ASRANYNSPLH
>TRBJ2-1|TRBV7-3
ASSRQGNINEQF
>TRBJ2-1|TRBV10-3
AISGRLGGQF
>TRBJ1-5|TRBV7-8
ASSQDYNQPQH
>TRBJ1-2|TRBV7-9
ASSSRTGSANYGYT
>TRBJ2-1|TRBV7-2
ASTLAGGYNEQF
>TRBJ2-2|TRBV9
ASTLSANTGELF
>TRBJ1-1|TRBV29-1
SVEDRSGITEAF
>TRBJ2-1|TRBV20-1
IWGNEQF
>TRBJ2-1|TRBV4-3
ASSQELAGESSYNEQF
>TRBJ1-2|TRBV12-3/TRBV12-4
ASSLSPPTLYGYT
>TRBJ1-1|TRBV4-2
ASSQVDREYTEAF
>TRBJ1-4|TRBV19
ASSLKGEKLF
>TRBJ2-2|TRBV2
ASTKRPGTSGGANTGELF
>TRBJ1-6|TRBV3-1
ASSQVTGGYGSYNSPLH
>TRBJ1-1|TRBV7-2
ASSLPLTGDYNTEAF
>TRBJ1-6|TRBV3-1
ASSHLPREFRNWAPLH